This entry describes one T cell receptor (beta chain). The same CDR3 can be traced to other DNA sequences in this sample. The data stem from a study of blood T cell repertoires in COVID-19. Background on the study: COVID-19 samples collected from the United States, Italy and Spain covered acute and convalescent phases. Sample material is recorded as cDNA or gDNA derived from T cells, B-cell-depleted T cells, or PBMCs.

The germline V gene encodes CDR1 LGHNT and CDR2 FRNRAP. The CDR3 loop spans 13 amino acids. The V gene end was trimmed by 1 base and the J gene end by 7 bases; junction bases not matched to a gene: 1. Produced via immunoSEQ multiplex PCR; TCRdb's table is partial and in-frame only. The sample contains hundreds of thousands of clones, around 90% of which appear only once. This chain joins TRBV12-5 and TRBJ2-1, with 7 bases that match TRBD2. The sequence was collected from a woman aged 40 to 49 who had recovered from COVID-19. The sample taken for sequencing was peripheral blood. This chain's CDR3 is CASGLAGGNEQFF. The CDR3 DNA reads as TGTGCTAGTGGTTTGGCCGGGGGGAATGAGCAGTTCTTC. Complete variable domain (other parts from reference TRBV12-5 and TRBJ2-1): DARVTQTPRHKVTEMGQEVTMRCQPILGHNTVFWYRQTMMQGLELLAYFRNRAPLDDSGMPKDRFSAEMPDATLATLKIQPSEPRDSAVYFCASGLAGGNEQFFGPGTRLTVL.